These 18 T cell receptor beta chains came from one sample sequenced in a study of identical twins. TCRdb reanalysed the 5' RACE reads using MiXCR and keeps one entry per CDR3 protein. The repertoire holds 550,000 to 700,000 distinct CDR3 sequences, with around a tenth as singletons. These same data were also listed under a study on yellow fever vaccine responses in identical twins.

The sample consisted of PBMCs. These TCRs come from a woman younger than 30 in good health.

This clonotype was seen a few times. This sequence joins TRBV27 and TRBJ1-1; weak D call: TRBD1 (5 bases). V was trimmed by 6 bases and J by 7 bases, leaving 6 bases between them. Germline CDR1 and CDR2: MNHEY and SMNVEV (reference sequence). This CDR3 has 10 residues. CDR3 sequence reads: CASRRGEAFF. The CDR3 nucleotides read TGTGCCAGCAGGAGGGGTGAAGCTTTCTTT.

This clonotype was seen repeatedly, ten times or more. This chain links TRBV5-1 with TRBJ2-1; no clear D gene. Germline V gives CDR1 SGHRS, CDR2 YFSETQ. The germline V and J ends were trimmed by 6 bases and 3 bases, with 10 bases remaining between them. The CDR3 sequence is 13 residues long. CDR3 residues: CASKTDGYNEQFF. In DNA form, the CDR3 reads TGCGCCAGCAAAACGGATGGCTACAATGAGCAGTTCTTC.

A few counts support this clonotype. V and J are TRBV6-5 and TRBJ2-7; TRBD2 matches at 7 bases. V dropped 9 bases and J dropped 4; count of bases not matched to a gene: 6. The CDR3 is 12 amino acids. Germline V CDR1 and CDR2: MNHEY, SVGAGI. DNA of the CDR3: TGTGCCAGTCGGGACTACAAATACGAGCAGTACTTC. Encoded protein: CASRDYKYEQYF.

The sample holds many counts of this clonotype. The chain has TRBV12-3 or TRBV12-4 and TRBJ1-2; 9 bases line up with TRBD1. V was pared by 0 bases and J by 4 bases, with 3 bases of the junction left unmatched. The CDR3 has 15 amino acids. The DNA of the CDR3 is TGTGCCAGCAGTTTAGCCGGGACAGGGATCTATGGCTACACCTTC. Protein: CASSLAGTGIYGYTF.

The chain uses TRBV10-1 and TRBJ2-1; D might be TRBD2 (6 bases). V was trimmed by 6 bases and J by 0 bases, leaving 15 bases between them. This CDR3 spans 16 amino acids. In germline, CDR1 is WNHNN, CDR2 SYGVQD (reference sequence). The CDR3 is CASSPPGVSSYNEQFF. The CDR3 nucleotides read TGCGCCAGCAGCCCACCGGGGGTTAGCTCCTACAATGAGCAGTTCTTC.

This clonotype was found many times. The chain combines TRBV29-1 with TRBJ2-5, with a weak D call TRBD1 (6 bases). V dropped 7 bases and J dropped 4 bases, with 13 bases sitting between them. This CDR3 contains 12 residues. Per the germline V gene, CDR1 is SQVTM and CDR2 is ANQGSEA. CDR3 sequence: CSATGTRETQYF. The DNA of the CDR3 is TGCAGCGCAACAGGGACCAGAGAGACCCAGTACTTC.

This chain joins TRBV7-2 and TRBJ2-7, with D unresolved. Trimming took 5 bases from V and 6 from J, leaving 11 bases between them. The CDR3 consists of 12 residues. Germline V lookup: CDR1 SGHTA, CDR2 FQGNSA. The chain's CDR3 is CASSPRPPEQYF. In DNA form, the CDR3 reads TGTGCCAGCAGCCCCCGCCCCCCCGAGCAGTACTTC.

This clonotype was found many times. The rearrangement links TRBV7-9 to TRBJ2-3; a weak D match, TRBD2 (6 bases). V dropped 1 base and J dropped 5 bases, with 16 bases sitting between them. The germline V gene encodes CDR1 SEHNR and CDR2 FQNEAQ (reference sequence). CDR3 length: 16 residues. Here the CDR3 reads CASSLVVGGVKDTQYF. CDR3 DNA: TGTGCCAGCAGCTTAGTGGTTGGCGGGGTAAAAGATACGCAGTATTTT.

This clonotype was detected ten times or more. The chain uses TRBV6-2 or TRBV6-3 and TRBJ2-7; tentative D call: TRBD1 (5 bases). The CDR3 covers 15 residues. V lost 2 bases to trimming and J lost 3 bases, with 14 bases between them. Germline CDR1 MNHEY, CDR2 SVGEGT. The DNA of the CDR3 is TGTGCCAGCAGTTACGGGAATCGACAGATCTACGAGCAGTACTTC. Its protein is CASSYGNRQIYEQYF.

V and J are TRBV6-1 and TRBJ2-2; D tentatively reads TRBD1 or TRBD2 (6 bases each). This CDR3 is built from 14 residues. From germline, CDR1 is MNHNS and CDR2 SASEGT. The V end was cut by 8 bases, the J end by 4 bases, with 14 bases between. The CDR3 sequence: CASSRGRGTGELFF. DNA for the CDR3: TGTGCCAGCTCTCGGGGGCGCGGCACCGGGGAGCTGTTTTTT.

This clonotype occurred a few times. This chain connects TRBV11-2 to TRBJ2-3, with TRBD2 matching over 11 bases. The V and J ends lost 3 bases and 5 bases, in that order; junction bases with no gene match: 7. The CDR3 sequence is 16 residues long. From germline, CDR1 is SGHAT and CDR2 FQNNGV. The CDR3 bases are TGTGCCAGCAGCTTGATAGCGGGGGGGCGGGGAGATACGCAGTATTTT. Its protein product is CASSLIAGGRGDTQYF.

This clonotype was detected ten times or more. The chain combines TRBV24-1 with TRBJ2-7, with TRBD1 matching 10 bases. Losses at the gene ends were 6 bases for V and 4 bases for J; bases not matched to a gene: 2. Per germline, CDR1 KGHDR and CDR2 SFDVKD. The CDR3 spans 13 residues. CDR3 in DNA: TGTGCCACCAGTCCGGACAGGGGGTACGAGCAGTACTTC. It translates to CATSPDRGYEQYF.

This clonotype was counted a few times. The CDR3 reads CASSPGQPNEKLFF. CDR3 in DNA: TGTGCCAGCAGCCCGGGACAGCCTAATGAAAAACTGTTTTTT. V is TRBV7-2 and J is TRBJ1-4, with 7 bases fitting TRBD1. V trimming: 5 bases; J trimming: 3 bases; junction bases outside the gene matches: 3. This CDR3 spans 14 amino acids. Per the germline V gene, CDR1 is SGHTA and CDR2 is FQGNSA.

The gene calls are TRBV30 and TRBJ1-3; D may be TRBD1 (6 bases). The CDR3 is made up of 16 amino acids. The V gene's germline CDR1 is GTSNPN and CDR2 SVGIG (reference sequence). Trimming cost V 0 bases and J 0 bases, with 12 bases left between them. Written as DNA, the CDR3 is TGTGCCTGGAGTGTACAGGGAGGAATCTCTGGAAACACCATATATTTT. Translating it yields CAWSVQGGISGNTIYF.

This clonotype was found a few times. V usage is TRBV6-5 and J usage is TRBJ1-1, with TRBD1 identical over 10 bases. Losses at the gene ends were 4 bases for V and 11 bases for J; bases not matched to a gene: 4. This CDR3 region has 12 residues. Germline CDR1 MNHEY, CDR2 SVGAGI. This CDR3 reads CASSSTGGKAFF. Here the CDR3 DNA reads TGTGCCAGCAGTTCGACAGGGGGCAAGGCTTTCTTT.

The chain couples TRBV29-1 to TRBJ2-5, with D tentatively TRBD1 (6 bases). CDR1 and CDR2 (germline): SQVTM, ANQGSEA. This CDR3 has 16 amino acids. Trimming removed 1 base from V and 3 bases from J, with 18 bases in between. CDR3 amino acids: CSVEAYPGTREETQYF. The CDR3 DNA reads TGCAGCGTTGAAGCGTACCCCGGGACAAGGGAAGAGACCCAGTACTTC. Full variable domain (remainder filled in from reference TRBV29-1 and TRBJ2-5): SAVISQKPSRDICQRGTSLTIQCQVDSQVTMMFWYRQQPGQSLTLIATANQGSEATYESGFVIDKFPISRPNLTFSTLTVSNMSPEDSSIYLCSVEAYPGTREETQYFGPGTRLLVL.

This clonotype appeared many times. The chain employs TRBV3-1 and TRBJ2-3; the D gene is possibly TRBD1 (5 bases). This CDR3 comprises 14 residues. From germline, CDR1 is LGHDT and CDR2 YNNKEL (reference sequence). V was clipped by 1 base and J by 6 bases, with 11 bases between them. The CDR3 protein is CASSQVRQLDTQYF. In DNA, the CDR3 is TGTGCCAGCAGCCAAGTTCGACAGCTGGATACGCAGTATTTT.

This clonotype came up a few times. CDR3 amino acids: CASSSRWDYEQYF. CDR3 in DNA: TGTGCCAGCAGCTCGAGGTGGGACTACGAGCAGTACTTC. This rearrangement joins TRBV7-2 to TRBJ2-7; D remains unclear. The V end was cut by 4 bases, the J end by 3 bases, with 10 bases between. Germline CDR1 and CDR2: SGHTA and FQGNSA. The CDR3 extends over 13 amino acids. The full variable domain, in which reference TRBV7-2 and TRBJ2-7 provide the parts outside the CDR3, is GAGVSQSPSNKVTEKGKDVELRCDPISGHTALYWYRQSLGQGLEFLIYFQGNSAPDKSGLPSDRFSAERTGGSVSTLTIQRTQQEDSAVYLCASSSRWDYEQYFGPGTRLTVT.